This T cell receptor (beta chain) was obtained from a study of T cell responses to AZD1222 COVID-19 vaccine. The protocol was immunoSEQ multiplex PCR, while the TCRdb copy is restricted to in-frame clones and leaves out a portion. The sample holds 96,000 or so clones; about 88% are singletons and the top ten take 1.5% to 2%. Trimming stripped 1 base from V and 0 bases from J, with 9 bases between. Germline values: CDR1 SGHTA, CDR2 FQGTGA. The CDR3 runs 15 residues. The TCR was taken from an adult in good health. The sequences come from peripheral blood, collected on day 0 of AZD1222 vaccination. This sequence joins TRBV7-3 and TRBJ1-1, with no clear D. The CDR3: CASSLSQALNTEAFF. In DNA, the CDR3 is TGTGCCAGCAGCTTAAGCCAGGCATTGAACACTGAAGCTTTCTTT.